The 25 T cell receptor beta chains given below trace back to one sample, sequenced in a study of T cells expressing NK-cell markers (dated by TCRdb to about 2020). The receptor library was made with 5' RACE. The reads were generated on an Illumina HiSeq 2000. After the reads were reprocessed by TCRdb, one entry was made per CDR3 protein sequence, with no DNA. This sample's records show approximately 550,000 distinct CDR3 sequences. The top ten clonotypes cover 3.5% to 4.5% of the sample. The sample consisted of blood T cells: a sorted CD56 or NKG2C T cell subset, CD4+ or CD8+ T cells, or bulk PBMC T cells (not recorded which). The source of these receptors is a man aged 18 to 30 in good health. Donor details come from another sample of the same person, matched by shared clones.

The chain recombines TRBV12-3 or TRBV12-4 with TRBJ2-1. This CDR3 is built from 15 residues. The CDR3 here is CASSFRLTNYNEQFF.

The V call is TRBV2, the J call TRBJ1-1. Germline assignment: CDR1 SNHLY and CDR2 FYNNEI. This CDR3 is built from 14 residues. The chain's CDR3 is CASSQGLQNTEAFF.

The CDR3 sequence is CASSRGGQVDNIQYF. V gene TRBV5-5 combines with J gene TRBJ2-4; the D call of TRBD1 rests on TCRdb alone, since no DNA is present to check it. The CDR3 runs to 15 residues. CDR1 and CDR2 from the germline V gene are SGHKS and YYEKEE (reference sequence).

This chain connects TRBV7-9 to TRBJ2-1; as DNA is missing, the TRBD1 call by TCRdb cannot be tested. This CDR3 comprises 16 residues. The germline V gene encodes CDR1 SEHNR and CDR2 FQNEAQ (reference sequence). CDR3 amino acids: CASSPGRLSKGNEQFF.

The rearrangement uses TRBV6-5 and TRBJ2-5; TCRdb's D call of TRBD1 is untestable without DNA. The CDR3 spans 14 residues. CDR1 and CDR2 (germline): MNHEY, SVGAGI. This CDR3 reads CASSLSVGGETQYF.

The chain employs TRBV29-1 and TRBJ2-5; TCRdb calls TRBD2, which cannot be checked without DNA. The CDR3 has 14 amino acids. Germline V gene data show CDR1 as SQVTM and CDR2 as ANQGSEA. Here the CDR3 reads CSVKGLAGEETQYF. Full variable domain (missing parts from reference TRBV29-1 and TRBJ2-5): SAVISQKPSRDICQRGTSLTIQCQVDSQVTMMFWYRQQPGQSLTLIATANQGSEATYESGFVIDKFPISRPNLTFSTLTVSNMSPEDSSIYLCSVKGLAGEETQYFGPGTRLLVL.

The chain carries TRBV12-3 or TRBV12-4 and TRBJ2-7; TCRdb indicates TRBD1, and absent DNA this call remains unverified. The CDR3 has 15 amino acids. CDR3 protein: CASSFGTGPPYEQYF.

The V and J genes are TRBV27 and TRBJ2-2. The V gene's germline CDR1 is MNHEY and CDR2 SMNVEV (reference sequence). The CDR3 has 16 residues. The CDR3 sequence: CASSLRQILDTGELFF.

The chain uses TRBV12-3 or TRBV12-4 and TRBJ2-5; TCRdb outputs TRBD2, but without DNA this stays unchecked. The CDR3 runs 15 residues. The chain's CDR3 is CASSTLKGGAETQYF.

V and J are TRBV4-3 and TRBJ2-2; no DNA is available, so the TRBD2 call from TCRdb remains unchecked. CDR3 length: 16 amino acids. Germline-derived CDR1 and CDR2 are LGHNA and YSLEER. CDR3 region: CASSQVAGTVTGELFF.

The rearrangement joins TRBV15 to TRBJ2-5. Germline V lookup: CDR1 LNHNV, CDR2 YYDKDF (reference sequence). The CDR3 consists of 12 residues. The CDR3 protein is CATSSYQETQYF.

V usage is TRBV7-2 and J usage is TRBJ2-6; TCRdb lists TRBD2, though no DNA is available to test this call. In germline, CDR1 is SGHTA, CDR2 FQGNSA. The CDR3 spans 17 residues. The CDR3 loop reads CASSQLAGASGANVLTF.

This chain links TRBV5-1 with TRBJ2-7. Per germline, CDR1 SGHRS and CDR2 YFSETQ. This CDR3 contains 14 residues. CDR3 sequence reads: CASSFGPESNEQYF.

This sequence joins TRBV12-3 or TRBV12-4 and TRBJ2-1; TCRdb's D gene call, TRBD1, goes unchecked for lack of DNA. The length of the CDR3 is 15 residues. Here the CDR3 reads CASSLSVKGNNEQFF.

This sequence joins TRBV7-9 and TRBJ2-7; the D call of TRBD1 rests on TCRdb alone, since no DNA is present to check it. The CDR3 runs to 12 residues. The germline V gene has CDR1 SEHNR and CDR2 FQNEAQ (reference sequence). This CDR3 is CAWDRTPYEQYF. Full variable domain (missing parts from reference TRBV7-9 and TRBJ2-7): DTGVSQNPRHKITKRGQNVTFRCDPISEHNRLYWYRQTLGQGPEFLTYFQNEAQLEKSRLLSDRFSAERPKGSFSTLEIQRTEQGDSAMYLCAWDRTPYEQYFGPGTRLTVT.

V usage is TRBV10-2 and J usage is TRBJ1-5. The germline V gene has CDR1 WSHSY and CDR2 SAAADI. This CDR3 has 15 amino acids. The CDR3 here is CASSDTIYSNQPQHF.

The chain couples TRBV2 to TRBJ2-2. CDR1 SNHLY and CDR2 FYNNEI come from the germline V gene. The CDR3 extends over 15 amino acids. The CDR3 spells CASRTEGMNTGELFF. The variable domain in full, completed from reference TRBV2 and TRBJ2-2, reads EPEVTQTPSHQVTQMGQEVILRCVPISNHLYFYWYRQILGQKVEFLVSFYNNEISEKSEIFDDQFSVERPDGSNFTLKIRSTKLEDSAMYFCASRTEGMNTGELFFGEGSRLTVL.

CDR3 sequence: CASSRELAGVYEQYF. The chain recombines TRBV4-2 with TRBJ2-7; TCRdb designates TRBD2, a call that cannot be tested without DNA. Germline lookup yields CDR1 LGHNA and CDR2 YNFKEQ. CDR3 size: 15 residues.

The V call is TRBV29-1, the J call TRBJ2-1; TCRdb selects TRBD1, and the lack of DNA leaves this call unchecked. CDR1 and CDR2 from the germline V gene are SQVTM and ANQGSEA. There are 13 residues in the CDR3. CDR3: CSVEGRVDGEQFF.

The chain has TRBV14 and TRBJ2-1; TCRdb's D call, TRBD1, is unchecked because there is no DNA. There are 14 residues in the CDR3. The germline V gene has CDR1 SGHDN and CDR2 FVKESK. The CDR3 spells CASSQDGGPNEQFF. The whole variable domain, remainder taken from reference TRBV14 and TRBJ2-1, is EAGVTQFPSHSVIEKGQTVTLRCDPISGHDNLYWYRRVMGKEIKFLLHFVKESKQDESGMPNNRFLAERTGGTYSTLKVQPAELEDSGVYFCASSQDGGPNEQFFGPGTRLTVL.

This rearrangement joins TRBV6-2 or TRBV6-3 to TRBJ2-7. CDR3 length: 13 residues. Looked up from germline, CDR1 is MNHEY and CDR2 is SVGEGT. CDR3 protein: CASSTGRSYEQYF.

V usage is TRBV18 and J usage is TRBJ1-1. This CDR3 spans 16 amino acids. Germline lookup yields CDR1 KGHSH and CDR2 LQKENI. The CDR3 sequence: CASSPPGRPTNTEAFF.

V is TRBV9 and J is TRBJ2-5; with no DNA, the TCRdb D assignment of TRBD2 cannot be verified. The CDR3 spans 17 residues. Germline-derived CDR1 and CDR2 are SGDLS and YYNGEE. Here the CDR3 reads CASSAHGLAGIGETQYF.

The V gene is TRBV19, the J gene TRBJ2-7; TCRdb indicates TRBD1, and absent DNA this call remains unverified. CDR1 is LNHDA and CDR2 is SQIVND in the germline V gene (reference sequence). This CDR3 region has 16 residues. This chain's CDR3 is CASSMAVVGGSYEQYF.

The genes are TRBV7-2 and TRBJ1-1; the D gene TCRdb calls, TRBD1, cannot be checked with no DNA. The CDR3 contains 13 residues. In germline, CDR1 is SGHTA, CDR2 FQGNSA. CDR3 protein: CASSTGSGTEAFF.